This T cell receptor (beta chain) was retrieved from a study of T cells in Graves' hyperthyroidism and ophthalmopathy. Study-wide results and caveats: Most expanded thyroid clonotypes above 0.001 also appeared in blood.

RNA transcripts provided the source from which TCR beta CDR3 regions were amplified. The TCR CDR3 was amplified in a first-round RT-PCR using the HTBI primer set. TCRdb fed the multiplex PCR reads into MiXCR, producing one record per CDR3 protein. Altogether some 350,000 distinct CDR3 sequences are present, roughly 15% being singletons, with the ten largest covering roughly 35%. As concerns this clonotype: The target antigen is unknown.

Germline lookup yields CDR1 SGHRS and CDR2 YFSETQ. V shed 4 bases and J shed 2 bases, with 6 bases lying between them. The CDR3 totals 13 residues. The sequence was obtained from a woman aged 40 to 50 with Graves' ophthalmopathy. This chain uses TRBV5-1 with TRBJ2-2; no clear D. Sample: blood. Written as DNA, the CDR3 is TGCGCCAGCAGCACGACTAACACCGGGGAGCTGTTTTTT. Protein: CASSTTNTGELFF. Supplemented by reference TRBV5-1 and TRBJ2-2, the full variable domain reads KAGVTQTPRYLIKTRGQQVTLSCSPISGHRSVSWYQQTPGQGLQFLFEYFSETQRNKGNFPGRFSGRQFSNSRSEMNVSTLELGDSALYLCASSTTNTGELFFGEGSRLTVL.